One sample yielded the 9 T cell receptor beta chains listed below, sequenced in a study of OX40 agonist ivuxolimab in advanced cancers. The library relied on the immunoSEQ multiplex PCR assay. TCRdb provides this immuneACCESS table in a form limited to in-frame rearrangements. Some clones are lacking; in checked studies, under half of them reflect an unresolved V gene, and why the rest are absent is not known. The sample data list tens of thousands of clones, and approximately 90% of these were observed just once. The ten biggest clones cover roughly 5% of the sample. This sample comprised CD4+ or CD8+ T cells sorted from blood, obtained in a trial of the OX40 agonist ivuxolimab. Receptor source: an adult with an advanced solid tumor such as melanoma, head and neck, liver or kidney cancer.

With regard to this clone: Germline is not matched at one junction end, which may reflect a read error. The rearrangement links TRBV9 to TRBJ1-3; 8 nucleotides align to TRBD1. CDR3 length: 13 residues. Germline assignment: CDR1 SGDLS and CDR2 YYNGEE. CDR3 nucleotides: TGTGCCAGCAGCGTAGCTAAGTTAGCCAGGGGGCATTTT. The encoded protein is CASSVAKLARGHF.

The chain has TRBV12-5 and TRBJ2-5, with TRBD1 matching 11 bases. The CDR3 loop spans 16 amino acids. CDR1 is LGHNT, CDR2 FRNRAP, per germline. J lost 3 bases, V lost 10 bases, and 13 bases had no gene match. CDR3 DNA: TGTGCTATTCTCCCCCAACGGGACAGGGGGAAAGAGACCCAGTACTTC. Amino acid sequence: CAILPQRDRGKETQYF.

This clone was seen only once. J is TRBJ2-1 and V is TRBV6-6, with 9 positions matching TRBD1. Germline values: CDR1 MNHNY, CDR2 SVGAGI (reference sequence). The CDR3 totals 15 residues. V was pared by 5 bases and J by 7 bases, with 9 bases of the junction left unmatched. The CDR3 spells CASSPQGAQYNEQFF. For the CDR3, the DNA is TGTGCCAGCAGTCCACAGGGGGCGCAATATAATGAGCAGTTCTTC.

The gene calls are TRBV28 and TRBJ2-5, with TRBD2 matching 7 bases. The germline CDR1 and CDR2 sequences are MDHEN and SYDVKM. V shed 2 bases and J 4 bases; nucleotides not matched to a gene: 4. The CDR3 sequence is 14 residues long. The CDR3 DNA is TGTGCCAGCAGTTTAATGCGGGGGTTAGAGACCCAGTACTTC. Translating it yields CASSLMRGLETQYF.

This chain links TRBV27 with TRBJ2-1; D may be TRBD2 (5 bases). V shed 0 bases and J shed 10 bases, with 13 bases lying between them. The CDR3 runs to 14 residues. The germline CDR1 and CDR2 sequences are MNHEY and SMNVEV (reference sequence). CDR3 bases: TGTGCCAGCAGTTTATCGGTGGCTAGCAAGGAGCAGTTCTTC. As protein: CASSLSVASKEQFF.

This chain joins TRBV2 and TRBJ2-1, with 8 nucleotides matching TRBD2. CDR3 length: 15 amino acids. Per germline, CDR1 SNHLY and CDR2 FYNNEI. V trimming: 3 bases; J trimming: 4 bases; junction bases outside the gene matches: 5. The CDR3 protein is CASSEAGRAYNEQFF. The CDR3 nucleotides read TGTGCCAGCAGTGAGGCCGGGAGGGCTTACAATGAGCAGTTCTTC.

The rearrangement links TRBV11-2 to TRBJ2-2, with TRBD1 matching 9 bases. The CDR3 totals 16 residues. CDR1 is SGHAT, CDR2 FQNNGV, per germline. The V and J ends lost 6 bases and 4 bases, in that order; junction bases with no gene match: 9. The CDR3 nucleotides read TGTGCCAGCAGAACGGGACAGGGACAGACCACCGGGGAGCTGTTTTTT. Amino acid sequence: CASRTGQGQTTGELFF.

The chain combines TRBV5-1 with TRBJ2-1; D ambiguous. Germline V CDR1 and CDR2: SGHRS, YFSETQ. V lost 0 bases, J lost 8 bases, and 6 bases lay in between. The CDR3 is made up of 12 amino acids. The CDR3 DNA sequence: TGCGCCAGCAGCTTGGACTCACATGAGCAGTTCTTC. Its translation is CASSLDSHEQFF.

The chain links TRBV28 to TRBJ2-5, with a weak D call TRBD1 (6 bases). V lost 5 bases and J lost 4, with 14 bases in between. Germline V gives CDR1 MDHEN, CDR2 SYDVKM. The CDR3 totals 14 residues. CDR3 residues: CASSRLQGLETQYF. CDR3 DNA: TGTGCCAGCAGTAGGTTACAGGGTTTAGAGACCCAGTACTTC.